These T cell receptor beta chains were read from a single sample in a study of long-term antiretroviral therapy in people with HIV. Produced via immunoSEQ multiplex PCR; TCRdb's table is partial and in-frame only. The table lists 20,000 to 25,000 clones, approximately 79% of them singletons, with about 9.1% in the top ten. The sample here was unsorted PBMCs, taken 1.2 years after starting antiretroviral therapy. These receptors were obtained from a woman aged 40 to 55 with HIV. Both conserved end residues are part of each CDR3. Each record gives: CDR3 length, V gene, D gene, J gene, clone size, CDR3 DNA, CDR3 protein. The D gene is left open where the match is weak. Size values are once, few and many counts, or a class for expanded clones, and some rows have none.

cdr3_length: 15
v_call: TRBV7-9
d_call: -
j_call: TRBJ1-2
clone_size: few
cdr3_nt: TGTGCCAGCAGCTTAGAAAGGGGAAATTTGTATGGCTACACCTTC
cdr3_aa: CASSLERGNLYGYTF

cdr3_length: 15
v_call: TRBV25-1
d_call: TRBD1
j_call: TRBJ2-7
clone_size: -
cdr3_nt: TGTGCCAGCAGTGATGCGGGACAGGGGAGAGGGAGAGAGTACTTC
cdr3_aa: CASSDAGQGRGREYF

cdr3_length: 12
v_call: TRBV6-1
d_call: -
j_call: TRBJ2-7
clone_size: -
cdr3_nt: TGTGCCAGCAGTGCCTGGGAGGTCGAGCAGTACTTC
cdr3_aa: CASSAWEVEQYF

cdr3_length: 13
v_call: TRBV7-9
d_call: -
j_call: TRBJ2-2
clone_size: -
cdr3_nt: TGTGCCAGCAGCTTAGAGGGCGGCGGGGAGCTGTTTTTT
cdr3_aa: CASSLEGGGELFF

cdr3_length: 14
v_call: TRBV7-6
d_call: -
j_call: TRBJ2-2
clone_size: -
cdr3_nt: TGTGCCAGCAGTGAAGGGGGTAGTACCGGGGAGCTGTTTTTT
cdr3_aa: CASSEGGSTGELFF

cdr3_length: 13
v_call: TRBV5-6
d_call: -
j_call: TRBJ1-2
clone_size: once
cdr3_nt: TGTGCCAGCAGCTTGCCCGTGGGGCATGGCTACACCTTC
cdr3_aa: CASSLPVGHGYTF

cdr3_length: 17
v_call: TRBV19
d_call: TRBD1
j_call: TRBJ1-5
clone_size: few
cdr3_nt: TGTGCCACCTGGGACAGGGGGCGCCGGGGACTGAGTCAGCCCCAGCATTTT
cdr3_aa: CATWDRGRRGLSQPQHF

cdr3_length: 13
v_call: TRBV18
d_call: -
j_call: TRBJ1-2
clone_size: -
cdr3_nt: TGTGCCAGCTCAGCTCCTTCTAACTATGGCTACACCTTC
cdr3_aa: CASSAPSNYGYTF

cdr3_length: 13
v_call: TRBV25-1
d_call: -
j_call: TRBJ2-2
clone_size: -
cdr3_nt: TGTGCCAGCAGTGAGTCAGGGTCCGGGGAGCTGTTTTTT
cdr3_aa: CASSESGSGELFF

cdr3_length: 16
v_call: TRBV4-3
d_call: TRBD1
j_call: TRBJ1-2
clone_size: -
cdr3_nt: TGCGCCAGCAGCCAAGAGACATCCGGGACAGGGTTGGGCTACACCTTC
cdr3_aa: CASSQETSGTGLGYTF

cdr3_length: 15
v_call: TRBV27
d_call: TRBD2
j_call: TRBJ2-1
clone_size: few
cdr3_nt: TGTGCCAGCAGTTTACTAGCGGGAGGGGTGGATGAGCAGTTCTTC
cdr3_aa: CASSLLAGGVDEQFF

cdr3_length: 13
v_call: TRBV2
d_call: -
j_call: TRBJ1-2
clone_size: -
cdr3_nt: TGTGCCAGCAGTGTGGGGGGGGGCTATGGCTACACCTTC
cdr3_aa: CASSVGGGYGYTF

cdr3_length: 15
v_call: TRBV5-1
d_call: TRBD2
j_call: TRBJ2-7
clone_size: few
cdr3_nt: TGCGCCAGCAGAACGGGACTAGCGGTAACCTACGAGCAGTACTTC
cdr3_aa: CASRTGLAVTYEQYF

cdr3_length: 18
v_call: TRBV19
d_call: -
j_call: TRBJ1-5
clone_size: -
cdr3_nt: TGTGCCAGTAGTATAGCTGATTGGCAGGAAAATAGCAATCAGCCCCAGCATTTT
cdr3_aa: CASSIADWQENSNQPQHF

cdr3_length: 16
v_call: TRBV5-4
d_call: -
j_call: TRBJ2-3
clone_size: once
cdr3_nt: TGTGCCAGCAGCTCTCCCCCAAGACAGGCGGCAGATACGCAGTATTTT
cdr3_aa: CASSSPPRQAADTQYF

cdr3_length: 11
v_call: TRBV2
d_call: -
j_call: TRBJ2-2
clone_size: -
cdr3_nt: TGTGCCATGAGGGAGCCCGGGGAGCTGTTTTTT
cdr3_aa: CAMREPGELFF

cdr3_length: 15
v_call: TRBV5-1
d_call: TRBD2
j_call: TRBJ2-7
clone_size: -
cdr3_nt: TGCGCCAGCAGCTTGACTAGCGGGAGCATCTACGAGCAGTACTTC
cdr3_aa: CASSLTSGSIYEQYF

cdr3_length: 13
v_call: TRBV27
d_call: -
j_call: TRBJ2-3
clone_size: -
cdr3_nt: TGTGCCAGCAGTCCCCCAATGCCAGATACGCAGTATTTT
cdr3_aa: CASSPPMPDTQYF

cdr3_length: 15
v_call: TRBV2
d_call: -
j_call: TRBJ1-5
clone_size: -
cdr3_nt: TGTGCCAGCCGCTCGCTGGGGAGGGGCAATCAGCCCCAGCATTTT
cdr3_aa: CASRSLGRGNQPQHF

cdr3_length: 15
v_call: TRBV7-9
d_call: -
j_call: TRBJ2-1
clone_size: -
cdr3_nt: TGTGCCAGCAGCTTAGGAAGCTCAATAATGAATGAGCAGTTCTTC
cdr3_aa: CASSLGSSIMNEQFF

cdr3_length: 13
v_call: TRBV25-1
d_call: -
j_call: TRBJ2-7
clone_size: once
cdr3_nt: TGTGCCAGCAGAGACCGGGGGTCCTACGAGCAGTACTTC
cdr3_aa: CASRDRGSYEQYF

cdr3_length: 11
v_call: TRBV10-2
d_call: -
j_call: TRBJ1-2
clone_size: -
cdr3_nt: TGCGCCAGCAGGGGAGTCTATGGCTACACCTTC
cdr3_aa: CASRGVYGYTF

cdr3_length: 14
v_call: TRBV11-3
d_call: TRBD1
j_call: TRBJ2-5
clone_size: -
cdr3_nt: TGTGCCAGCAGCTTAGCCACAGGGGAACAGACCCAGTACTTC
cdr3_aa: CASSLATGEQTQYF

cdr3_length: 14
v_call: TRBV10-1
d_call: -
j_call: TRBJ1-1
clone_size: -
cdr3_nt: TGCGCCAGCAGTGAGAGCGAGGGGACACATGAGGCTTTCTTT
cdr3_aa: CASSESEGTHEAFF

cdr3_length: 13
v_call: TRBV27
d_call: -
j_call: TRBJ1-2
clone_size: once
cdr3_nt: TGTGCCAGCAGGTCCTTGGGGGGCTATGGCTACACCTTC
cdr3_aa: CASRSLGGYGYTF

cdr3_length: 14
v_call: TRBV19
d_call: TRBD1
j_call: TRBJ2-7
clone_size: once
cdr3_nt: TGTGCCAGTAGTATTGGTAACAGGGGTTTCGAGCAGTACTTC
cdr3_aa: CASSIGNRGFEQYF

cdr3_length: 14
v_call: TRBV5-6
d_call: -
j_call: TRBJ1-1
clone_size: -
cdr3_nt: TGTGCCAGCAGCGACGGACGGATGAACACTGAAGCTTTCTTT
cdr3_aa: CASSDGRMNTEAFF

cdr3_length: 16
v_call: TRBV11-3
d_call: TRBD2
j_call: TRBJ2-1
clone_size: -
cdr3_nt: TGTGCCAGCAGCAAGGTAAAAGCGGGGGGCCGCTATGAGCAGTTCTTC
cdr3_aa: CASSKVKAGGRYEQFF

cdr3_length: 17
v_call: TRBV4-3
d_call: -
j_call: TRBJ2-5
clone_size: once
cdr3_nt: TGCGCCAGCAGCCAAGAATTATTGGGGGTCGGGTTGGAGACCCAGTACTTC
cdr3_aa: CASSQELLGVGLETQYF

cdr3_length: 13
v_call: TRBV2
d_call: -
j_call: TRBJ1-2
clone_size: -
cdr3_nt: TGTGCCAGCCAGGACCGGATAGGGCATGGCTACACCTTC
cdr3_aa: CASQDRIGHGYTF

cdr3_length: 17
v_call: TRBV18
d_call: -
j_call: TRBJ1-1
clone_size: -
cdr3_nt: TGTGCCAGCTCACCAGCAGACAGCAATCTAAAGAACACTGAAGCTTTCTTT
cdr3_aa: CASSPADSNLKNTEAFF

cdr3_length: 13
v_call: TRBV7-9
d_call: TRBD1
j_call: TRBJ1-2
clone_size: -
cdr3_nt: TGTGCCAGCAGCTTACAGGGGGCCTATGGCTACACCTTC
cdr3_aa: CASSLQGAYGYTF